This TCR beta chain was captured in a study of cytomegalovirus exposure and HLA in healthy donors. Findings and caveats of the study: As a later analysis showed, a missense DCLRE1C variant was linked to trimming of TCR beta V- and J-genes.

V trimming: 9 bases; J trimming: 2 bases; junction bases outside the gene matches: 10. Germline V gene data show CDR1 as ENHRY and CDR2 as SYGVKD. The CDR3 spans 15 residues. 13 Jbeta primers and 60 Vbeta primers were used for the PCR. Clones were read by immunoSEQ multiplex PCR, and TCRdb kept only the in-frame ones, dropping some. The sample has about 130,000 clones; the top ten hold 2% to 2.5%. Turning to this clone: Antigen unknown.

The sample was PBMCs. This receptor was taken from a man in his forties in good health and CMV-seronegative. The V gene is TRBV10-3, the J gene TRBJ2-3; 8 bases agree with TRBD1. The CDR3 DNA follows: TGTGCCATTAAACCTGACAGGGGTTACACAGATACGCAGTATTTT. This sequence encodes CAIKPDRGYTDTQYF.